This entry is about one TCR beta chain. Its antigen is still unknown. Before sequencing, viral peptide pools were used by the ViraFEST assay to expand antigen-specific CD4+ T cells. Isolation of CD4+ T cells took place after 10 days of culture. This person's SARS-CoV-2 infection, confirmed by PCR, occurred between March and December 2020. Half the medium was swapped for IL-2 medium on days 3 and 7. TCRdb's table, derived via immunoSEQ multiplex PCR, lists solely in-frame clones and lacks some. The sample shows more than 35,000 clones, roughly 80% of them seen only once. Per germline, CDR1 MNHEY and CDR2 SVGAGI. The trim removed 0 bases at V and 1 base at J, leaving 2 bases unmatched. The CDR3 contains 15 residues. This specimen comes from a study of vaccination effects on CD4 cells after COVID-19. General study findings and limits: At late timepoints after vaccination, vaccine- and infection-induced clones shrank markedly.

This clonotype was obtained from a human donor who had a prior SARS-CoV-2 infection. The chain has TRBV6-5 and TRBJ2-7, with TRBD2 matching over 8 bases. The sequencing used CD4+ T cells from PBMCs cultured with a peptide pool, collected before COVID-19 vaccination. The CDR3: CASSYSSGGSYEQYF. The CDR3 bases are TGTGCCAGCAGTTACTCCAGCGGGGGTTCCTACGAGCAGTACTTC.